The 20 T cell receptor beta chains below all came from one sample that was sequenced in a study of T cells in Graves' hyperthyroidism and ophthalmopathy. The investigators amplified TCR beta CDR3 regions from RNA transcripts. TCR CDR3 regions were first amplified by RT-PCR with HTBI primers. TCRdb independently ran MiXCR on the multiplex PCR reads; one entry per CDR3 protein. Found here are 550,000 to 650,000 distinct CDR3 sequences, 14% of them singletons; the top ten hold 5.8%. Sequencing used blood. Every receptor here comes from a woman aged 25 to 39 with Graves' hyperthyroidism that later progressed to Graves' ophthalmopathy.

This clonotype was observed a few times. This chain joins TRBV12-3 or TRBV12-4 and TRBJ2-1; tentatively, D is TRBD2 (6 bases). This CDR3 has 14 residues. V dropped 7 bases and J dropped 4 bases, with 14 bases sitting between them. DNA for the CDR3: TGTGCCAGCATCGTAGGCGGGACTTACAATGAGCAGTTCTTC. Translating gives CASIVGGTYNEQFF.

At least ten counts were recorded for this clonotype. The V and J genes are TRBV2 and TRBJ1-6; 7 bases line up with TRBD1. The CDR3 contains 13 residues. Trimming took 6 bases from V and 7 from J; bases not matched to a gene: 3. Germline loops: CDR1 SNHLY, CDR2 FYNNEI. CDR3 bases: TGTGCCAGCAGAGGGGGCTGGAATTCACCCCTCCACTTT. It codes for CASRGGWNSPLHF.

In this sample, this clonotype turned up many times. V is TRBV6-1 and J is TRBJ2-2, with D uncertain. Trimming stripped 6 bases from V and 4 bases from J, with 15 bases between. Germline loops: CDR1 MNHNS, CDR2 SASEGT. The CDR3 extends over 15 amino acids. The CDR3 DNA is TGTGCCAGCAGGCGGCCCACTTCGAGCACCGGGGAGCTGTTTTTT. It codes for CASRRPTSSTGELFF.

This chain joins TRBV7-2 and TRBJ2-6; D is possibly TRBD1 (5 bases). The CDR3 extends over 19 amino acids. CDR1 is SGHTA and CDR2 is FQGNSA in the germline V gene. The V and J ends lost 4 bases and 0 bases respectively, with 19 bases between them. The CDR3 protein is CASSSGFSTVPSGANVLTF. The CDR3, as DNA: TGTGCCAGCAGCTCTGGCTTTTCGACAGTCCCCTCTGGGGCCAACGTCCTGACTTTC.

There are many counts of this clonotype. The CDR3: CAISEGQGNTEAFF. DNA for the CDR3: TGTGCCATCAGTGAAGGACAGGGTAACACTGAAGCTTTCTTT. The V gene is TRBV10-3, the J gene TRBJ1-1; TRBD1 matches 8 bases. CDR1 ENHRY and CDR2 SYGVKD come from the germline V gene. The CDR3 runs 14 residues. V was pared by 3 bases and J by 2 bases, with 2 bases of the junction left unmatched.

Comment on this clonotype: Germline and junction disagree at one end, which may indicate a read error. The CDR3 DNA reads as TGTGCCAGCCCACCGGTTGGGGGGCAAGCTTTCTTT. Translation gives CASPPVGGQAFF. The V gene is TRBV18, the J gene TRBJ1-1, with D possibly being TRBD1 (6 bases). Per the germline V gene, CDR1 is KGHSH and CDR2 is LQKENI. The CDR3 is 12 residues long.

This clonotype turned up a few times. As DNA, the CDR3 is TGTGCCAGCAGCCAAGACACCGCGGAGCAGTACTTC. Translated: CASSQDTAEQYF. The rearrangement links TRBV3-1 to TRBJ2-7; D uncertain. This CDR3 contains 12 residues. CDR1 and CDR2 from the germline V gene are LGHDT and YNNKEL (reference sequence). The V end lost 0 bases, the J end lost 7 bases, and 7 bases lay between the germline ends.

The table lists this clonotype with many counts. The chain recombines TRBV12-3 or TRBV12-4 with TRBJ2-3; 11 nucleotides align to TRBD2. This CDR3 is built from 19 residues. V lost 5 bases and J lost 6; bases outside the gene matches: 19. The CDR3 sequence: CASSRTPIVLAGARDTQYF. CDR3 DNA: TGTGCCAGCAGTCGGACTCCCATAGTACTAGCGGGAGCCCGGGATACGCAGTATTTT.

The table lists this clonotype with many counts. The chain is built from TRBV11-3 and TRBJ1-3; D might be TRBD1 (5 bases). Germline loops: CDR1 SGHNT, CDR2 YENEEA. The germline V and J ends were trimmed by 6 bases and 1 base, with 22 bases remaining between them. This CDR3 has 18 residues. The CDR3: CASRNSVGQFLSGNTIYF. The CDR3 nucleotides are TGTGCCAGCAGAAACTCAGTGGGGCAGTTTCTTTCTGGAAACACCATATATTTT. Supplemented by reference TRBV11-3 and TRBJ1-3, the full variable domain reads EAGVVQSPRYKIIEKKQPVAFWCNPISGHNTLYWYLQNLGQGPELLIRYENEEAVDDSQLPKDRFSAERLKGVDSTLKIQPAELGDSAVYLCASRNSVGQFLSGNTIYFGEGSWLTVV.

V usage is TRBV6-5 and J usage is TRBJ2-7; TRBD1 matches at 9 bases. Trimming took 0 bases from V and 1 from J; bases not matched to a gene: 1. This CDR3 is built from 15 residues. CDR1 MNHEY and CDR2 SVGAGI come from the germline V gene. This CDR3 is CASSYSQGASYEQYF. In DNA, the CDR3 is TGTGCCAGCAGTTACTCACAGGGGGCGTCCTACGAGCAGTACTTC.

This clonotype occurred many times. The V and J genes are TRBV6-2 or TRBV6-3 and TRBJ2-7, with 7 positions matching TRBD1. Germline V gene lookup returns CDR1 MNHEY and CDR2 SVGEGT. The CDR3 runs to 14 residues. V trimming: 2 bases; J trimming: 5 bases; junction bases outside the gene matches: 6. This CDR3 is CASSYRQGRHEQYF. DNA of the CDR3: TGTGCCAGCAGTTACCGACAGGGTAGACACGAGCAGTACTTC.

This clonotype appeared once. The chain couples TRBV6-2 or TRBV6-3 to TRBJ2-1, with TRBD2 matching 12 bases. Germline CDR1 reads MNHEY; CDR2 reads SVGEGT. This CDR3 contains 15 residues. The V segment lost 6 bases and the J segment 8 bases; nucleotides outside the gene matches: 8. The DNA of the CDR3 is TGTGCCAGCAGACGAAGGACTAGCGGGACCGATGAGCAGTTCTTC. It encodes CASRRRTSGTDEQFF.

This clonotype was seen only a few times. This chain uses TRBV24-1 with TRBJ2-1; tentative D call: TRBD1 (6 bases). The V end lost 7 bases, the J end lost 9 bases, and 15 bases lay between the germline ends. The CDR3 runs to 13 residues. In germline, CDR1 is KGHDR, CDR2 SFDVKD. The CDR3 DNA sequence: TGTGCCACCAGCCGTCAGGGGATTGGTGAGCAGTTCTTC. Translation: CATSRQGIGEQFF.

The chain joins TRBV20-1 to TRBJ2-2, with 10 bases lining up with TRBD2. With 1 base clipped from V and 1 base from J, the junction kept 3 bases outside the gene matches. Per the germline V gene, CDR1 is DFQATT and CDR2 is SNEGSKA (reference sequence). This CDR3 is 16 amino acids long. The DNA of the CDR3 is TGCAGTGCTAGAGTCTGGACTAGCGGGAACACCGGGGAGCTGTTTTTT. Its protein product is CSARVWTSGNTGELFF.

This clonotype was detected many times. In DNA, the CDR3 is TGTGCCAGCAGCCCCTATGGGACTAGCGCATCCTACGAGCAGTACTTC. Translation: CASSPYGTSASYEQYF. The V gene is TRBV11-2, the J gene TRBJ2-7, with 10 bases matching TRBD2. Trimming cost V 5 bases and J 1 base; bases outside gene matches: 8. The CDR3 contains 16 residues. Germline loops: CDR1 SGHAT, CDR2 FQNNGV.

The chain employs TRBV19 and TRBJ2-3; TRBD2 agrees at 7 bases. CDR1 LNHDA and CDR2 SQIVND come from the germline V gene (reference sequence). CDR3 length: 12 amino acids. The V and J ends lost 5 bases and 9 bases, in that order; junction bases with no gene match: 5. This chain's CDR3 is CASSASGDTQYF. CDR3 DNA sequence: TGTGCCAGTAGTGCCAGCGGGGACACGCAGTATTTT.

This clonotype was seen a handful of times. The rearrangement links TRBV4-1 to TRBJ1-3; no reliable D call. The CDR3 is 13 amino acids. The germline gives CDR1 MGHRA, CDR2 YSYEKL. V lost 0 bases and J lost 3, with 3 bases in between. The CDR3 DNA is TGCGCCAGCAGCCAAGATCATGGAAACACCATATATTTT. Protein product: CASSQDHGNTIYF.

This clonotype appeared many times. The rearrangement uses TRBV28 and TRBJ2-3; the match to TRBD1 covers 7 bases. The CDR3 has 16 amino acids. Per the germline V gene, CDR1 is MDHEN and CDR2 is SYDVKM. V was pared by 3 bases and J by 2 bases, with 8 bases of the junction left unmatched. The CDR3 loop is CASSFMDRRYTDTQYF. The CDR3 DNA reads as TGTGCCAGCAGTTTTATGGACAGGCGATACACAGATACGCAGTATTTT. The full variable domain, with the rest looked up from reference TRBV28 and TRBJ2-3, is DVKVTQSSRYLVKRTGEKVFLECVQDMDHENMFWYRQDPGLGLRLIYFSYDVKMKEKGDIPEGYSVSREKKERFSLILESASTNQTSMYLCASSFMDRRYTDTQYFGPGTRLTVL.

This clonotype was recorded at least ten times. DNA of the CDR3: TGTGCCACCAGTGATATAAGGGGCTCCTACAATGAGCAGTTCTTC. Its protein product is CATSDIRGSYNEQFF. This chain joins TRBV24-1 and TRBJ2-1, with D possibly being TRBD1 (5 bases). V was trimmed by 3 bases and J by 0 bases, leaving 8 bases between them. The germline gives CDR1 KGHDR, CDR2 SFDVKD. The CDR3 is 15 residues long.

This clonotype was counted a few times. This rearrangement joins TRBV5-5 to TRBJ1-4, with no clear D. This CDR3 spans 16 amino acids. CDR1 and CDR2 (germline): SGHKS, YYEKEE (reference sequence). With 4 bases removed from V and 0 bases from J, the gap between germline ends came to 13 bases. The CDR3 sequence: CASSPRVVATNEKLFF. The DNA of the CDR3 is TGTGCCAGCAGCCCGAGGGTAGTTGCAACTAATGAAAAACTGTTTTTT.